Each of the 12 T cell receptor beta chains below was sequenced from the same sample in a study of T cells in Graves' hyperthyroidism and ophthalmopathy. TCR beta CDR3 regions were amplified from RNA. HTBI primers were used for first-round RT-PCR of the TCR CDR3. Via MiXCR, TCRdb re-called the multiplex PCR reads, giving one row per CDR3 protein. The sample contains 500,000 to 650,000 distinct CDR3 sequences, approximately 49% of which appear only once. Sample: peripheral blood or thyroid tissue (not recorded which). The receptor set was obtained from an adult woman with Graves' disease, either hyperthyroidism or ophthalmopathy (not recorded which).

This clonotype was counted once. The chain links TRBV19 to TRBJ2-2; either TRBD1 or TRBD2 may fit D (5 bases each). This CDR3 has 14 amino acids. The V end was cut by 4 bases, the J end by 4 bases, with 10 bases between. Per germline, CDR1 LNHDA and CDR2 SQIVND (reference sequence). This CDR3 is CASSKGRSTGELFF. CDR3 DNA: TGTGCCAGTAGTAAGGGACGGAGCACCGGGGAGCTGTTTTTT.

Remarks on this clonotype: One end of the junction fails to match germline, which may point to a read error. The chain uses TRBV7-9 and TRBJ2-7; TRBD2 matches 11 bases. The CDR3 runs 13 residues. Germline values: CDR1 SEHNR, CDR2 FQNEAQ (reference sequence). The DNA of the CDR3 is TGTGCCAGCAGCTTAGCGGGACTAGCGGCCATGCACTTC. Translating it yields CASSLAGLAAMHF.

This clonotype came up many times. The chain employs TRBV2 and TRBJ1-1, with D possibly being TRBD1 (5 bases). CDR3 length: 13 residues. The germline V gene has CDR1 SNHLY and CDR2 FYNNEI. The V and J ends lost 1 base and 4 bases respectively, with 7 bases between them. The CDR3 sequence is CASSEVGGTEAFF. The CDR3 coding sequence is TGTGCCAGCAGTGAAGTTGGGGGCACTGAAGCTTTCTTT.

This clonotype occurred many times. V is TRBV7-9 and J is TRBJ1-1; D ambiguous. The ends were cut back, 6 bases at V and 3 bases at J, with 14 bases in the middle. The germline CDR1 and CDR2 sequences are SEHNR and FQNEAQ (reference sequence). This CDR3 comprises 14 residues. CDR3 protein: CASRSLVSDTEAFF. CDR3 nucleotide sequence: TGTGCCAGCAGGTCATTGGTTTCCGACACTGAAGCTTTCTTT. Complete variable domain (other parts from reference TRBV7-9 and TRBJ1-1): DTGVSQNPRHKITKRGQNVTFRCDPISEHNRLYWYRQTLGQGPEFLTYFQNEAQLEKSRLLSDRFSAERPKGSFSTLEIQRTEQGDSAMYLCASRSLVSDTEAFFGQGTRLTVV.

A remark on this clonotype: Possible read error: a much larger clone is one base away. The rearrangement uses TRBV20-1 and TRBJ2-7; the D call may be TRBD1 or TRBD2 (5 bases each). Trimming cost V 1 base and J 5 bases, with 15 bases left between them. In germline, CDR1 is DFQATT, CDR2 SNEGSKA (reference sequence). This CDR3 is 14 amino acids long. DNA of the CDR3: TGCAGTGCTAGAGTTTCGGGGCTGGGTCACGAGCAGTACTTC. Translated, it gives CSARVSGLGHEQYF.

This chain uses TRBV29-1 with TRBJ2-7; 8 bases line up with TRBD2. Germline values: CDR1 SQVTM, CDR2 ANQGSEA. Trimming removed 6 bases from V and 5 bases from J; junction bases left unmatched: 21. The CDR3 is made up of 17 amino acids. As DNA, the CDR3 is TGCAGCGTCTTACCCCTGGGCGGGGGGACCCTCCAAAACGAGCAGTACTTC. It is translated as CSVLPLGGGTLQNEQYF.

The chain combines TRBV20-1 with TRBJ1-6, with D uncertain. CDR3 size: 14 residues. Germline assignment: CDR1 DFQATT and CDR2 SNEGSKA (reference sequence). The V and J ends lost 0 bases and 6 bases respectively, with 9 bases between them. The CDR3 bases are TGCAGTGCTAGAGATCCGCAGACTAATTCACCCCTCCACTTT. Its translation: CSARDPQTNSPLHF.

The CDR3 loop is CASSFVGEGQPQHF. In DNA, the CDR3 is TGTGCCAGCAGCTTCGTGGGGGAAGGGCAGCCCCAGCATTTT. The chain has TRBV7-9 and TRBJ1-5; TRBD1 might be the D (5 bases). Looked up from germline, CDR1 is SEHNR and CDR2 is FQNEAQ (reference sequence). Trimming took off 3 bases at V and 7 bases at J, with 13 bases between the two ends. CDR3 length: 14 amino acids.

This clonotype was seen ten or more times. The CDR3 sequence: CASSLAEWTGELFF. DNA for the CDR3: TGTGCCAGCAGCCTAGCAGAGTGGACCGGGGAGCTGTTTTTT. V and J are TRBV7-3 and TRBJ2-2; possibly TRBD2 for D (5 bases). The CDR3 covers 14 residues. Germline CDR1 and CDR2: SGHTA and FQGTGA. Trimming stripped 5 bases from V and 5 bases from J, with 12 bases between.

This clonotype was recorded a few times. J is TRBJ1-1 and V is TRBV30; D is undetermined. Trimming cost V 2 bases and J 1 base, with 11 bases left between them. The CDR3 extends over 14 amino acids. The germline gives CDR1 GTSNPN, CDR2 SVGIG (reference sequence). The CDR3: CAWSPGTGNTEAFF. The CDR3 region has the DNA TGTGCCTGGAGTCCGGGCACCGGGAACACTGAAGCTTTCTTT.

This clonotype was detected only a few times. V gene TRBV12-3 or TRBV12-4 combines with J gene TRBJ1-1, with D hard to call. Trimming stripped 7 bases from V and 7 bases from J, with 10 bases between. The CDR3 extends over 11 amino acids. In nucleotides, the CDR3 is TGTGCCAGCACTTCGATACTTGAAGCTTTCTTT. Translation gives CASTSILEAFF.

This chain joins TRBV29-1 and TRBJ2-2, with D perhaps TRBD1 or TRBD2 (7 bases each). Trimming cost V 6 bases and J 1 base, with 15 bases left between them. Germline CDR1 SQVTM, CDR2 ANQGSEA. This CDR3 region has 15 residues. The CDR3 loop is CSVRGTKMNTGELFF. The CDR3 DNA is TGCAGCGTCAGGGGGACTAAAATGAACACCGGGGAGCTGTTTTTT.